One sample yielded the 32 T cell receptor beta chains listed below, sequenced in a study of identical twins. TCRdb reprocessed the 5' RACE reads with MiXCR, giving one entry per CDR3 protein. Of fewer than 800,000 distinct CDR3 sequences listed, roughly 7.1% are singletons. This sample was shared with a second study, whose subject was yellow fever vaccine responses in identical twins.

Sample: PBMCs. The receptors originated from a woman between 18 and 30 years old in good health.

This clonotype was recorded many times. The chain carries TRBV7-8 and TRBJ2-7, with a possible D match to TRBD1 (6 bases). The length of the CDR3 is 18 residues. From germline, CDR1 is SGHVS and CDR2 FQNEAQ. Trimming took off 5 bases at V and 2 bases at J, with 25 bases between the two ends. Here the CDR3 reads CASSTQGNLPLNAYEQYF. CDR3 nucleotide sequence: TGTGCCAGCAGCACCCAGGGGAACCTCCCCTTAAACGCCTACGAGCAGTACTTC.

This clonotype has at least ten counts. The rearrangement uses TRBV12-3 or TRBV12-4 and TRBJ2-7, with D maybe TRBD1 (6 bases). CDR3 length equals 12 residues. V lost 5 bases, J lost 3 bases, and 8 bases lay in between. DNA for the CDR3: TGTGCCAGCAGTCGACAGGTCTACGAGCAGTACTTC. Protein: CASSRQVYEQYF.

The rearrangement joins TRBV19 to TRBJ2-5; TRBD1 agrees at 10 bases. The trim removed 3 bases at V and 5 bases at J, leaving 6 bases unmatched. This CDR3 has 15 amino acids. The germline CDR1 and CDR2 sequences are LNHDA and SQIVND (reference sequence). The CDR3 reads CASSISGQGRETQYF. CDR3 bases: TGTGCCAGTAGTATCTCGGGACAGGGGAGGGAGACCCAGTACTTC.

A note on this clonotype: A much larger clone differs from this one at a single base, so this may be a read error. The rearrangement uses TRBV7-8 and TRBJ2-7, with D perhaps assigned TRBD1 or TRBD2 (6 bases each). The CDR3 spans 17 residues. CDR1 and CDR2 (germline): SGHVS, FQNEAQ. The V end was cut by 3 bases, the J end by 2 bases, with 20 bases between. The CDR3 DNA reads as TGTGCCAGCAGCTTCAACCCTAGGGGGGTTCCACCCTACGAGCAGTACTTC. Amino acid sequence: CASSFNPRGVPPYEQYF.

In this sample, this clonotype turned up a few times. The V and J genes are TRBV18 and TRBJ1-1; D not resolved. The CDR3 runs 15 residues. V gave up 3 bases and J gave up 6 bases, with 17 bases separating them. The germline V gene has CDR1 KGHSH and CDR2 LQKENI. Here the CDR3 reads CASSPALGQLAEAFF. The CDR3 coding sequence is TGTGCCAGCTCACCGGCCCTAGGGCAGTTGGCTGAAGCTTTCTTT.

This clonotype appeared many times. This rearrangement joins TRBV28 to TRBJ1-1, with D perhaps TRBD1 (5 bases). Trimming took 4 bases from V and 1 from J, leaving 13 bases between them. The CDR3 is 15 amino acids. The germline V gene has CDR1 MDHEN and CDR2 SYDVKM. The CDR3 protein is CASSSSGTANTEAFF. For the CDR3, the DNA is TGTGCCAGCAGTTCTTCCGGGACGGCGAACACTGAAGCTTTCTTT.

This clonotype showed up just a few times. V usage is TRBV7-9 and J usage is TRBJ1-1, with TRBD1 as a possible D gene (5 bases). Per the germline V gene, CDR1 is SEHNR and CDR2 is FQNEAQ (reference sequence). The CDR3 covers 15 residues. V was pared by 5 bases and J by 6 bases, with 19 bases between. CDR3 residues: CASSPPGFFGAEAFF. DNA of the CDR3: TGTGCCAGCAGCCCGCCAGGGTTCTTTGGAGCTGAAGCTTTCTTT.

The V call is TRBV20-1, the J call TRBJ2-3, with D uncertain. Trimming shortened V by 2 bases and J by 5 bases, and 8 bases separated the two germline ends. Germline V lookup: CDR1 DFQATT, CDR2 SNEGSKA (reference sequence). The CDR3 extends over 12 amino acids. The CDR3 nucleotides read TGCAGTGCTAGACAGCCCGGAGATACGCAGTATTTT. Translation gives CSARQPGDTQYF.

V is TRBV20-1 and J is TRBJ2-1, with a tentative D call TRBD2 (6 bases). This CDR3 is built from 17 residues. Germline CDR1 and CDR2: DFQATT and SNEGSKA (reference sequence). Trimming removed 3 bases from V and 2 bases from J, with 20 bases in between. The CDR3 loop is CSASGRGPRLTYNEQFF. In DNA form, the CDR3 reads TGCAGTGCTAGTGGGCGGGGACCCCGACTGACCTACAATGAGCAGTTCTTC.

On this clonotype itself: At one end, the junction sequence differs from germline, possibly due to a read error. V and J are TRBV28 and TRBJ1-5, with 10 bases lining up with TRBD1. CDR3 length: 13 amino acids. The germline CDR1 and CDR2 sequences are MDHEN and SYDVKM. The CDR3, as DNA: TGTACCAGCAGTAGGACAGGGGGTCAGCCCCAGCATTTT. Translation: CTSSRTGGQPQHF.

This clonotype was observed at least ten times. This chain connects TRBV5-1 to TRBJ2-3, with D perhaps TRBD1 (5 bases). V was cut by 7 bases and J by 0 bases, with 18 bases left in between. From germline, CDR1 is SGHRS and CDR2 YFSETQ. CDR3 length: 16 residues. CDR3 loop: CASFEISTASTDTQYF. DNA for the CDR3: TGCGCCAGCTTCGAAATATCGACAGCTAGCACAGATACGCAGTATTTT.

This clonotype has just a few counts. CDR3 sequence (DNA): TGCAGCGTAGAACCCTACGAGCAGTACGTC. Encoded protein: CSVEPYEQYV. This chain connects TRBV29-1 to TRBJ2-7; D unresolved. This CDR3 has 10 residues. Trimming pared 6 bases from V and 2 bases from J, leaving 5 bases between. Germline V gene data show CDR1 as SQVTM and CDR2 as ANQGSEA.

The chain recombines TRBV20-1 with TRBJ2-7, with 9 bases that match TRBD1. The CDR3 runs to 14 residues. The V gene's germline CDR1 is DFQATT and CDR2 SNEGSKA (reference sequence). V shed 0 bases and J 0 bases; nucleotides not matched to a gene: 0. This CDR3 is CSARETGGSYEQYF. The CDR3 nucleotides are TGCAGTGCTAGAGAGACAGGGGGCTCCTACGAGCAGTACTTC.

This clonotype was counted a few times. The chain is built from TRBV11-2 and TRBJ2-5; 8 nucleotides align to TRBD1. Trimming at V came to 1 base and at J to 6 bases, leaving 7 bases not matched to a gene. The CDR3 loop spans 15 amino acids. Germline V CDR1 and CDR2: SGHAT, FQNNGV. The CDR3 DNA follows: TGTGCCAGCAGCTTAGCCGGACAGGGTTACCAGACCCAGTACTTC. It is translated as CASSLAGQGYQTQYF.

This clonotype was counted at least ten times. This chain joins TRBV20-1 and TRBJ2-1; the D call may be TRBD1 or TRBD2 (5 bases each). V lost 3 bases to trimming and J lost 0 bases, with 9 bases between them. The V gene's germline CDR1 is DFQATT and CDR2 SNEGSKA (reference sequence). The length of the CDR3 is 14 residues. The CDR3: CSARGTSSYNEQFF. The CDR3 DNA reads TGCAGTGCTAGGGGGACGAGCTCCTACAATGAGCAGTTCTTC.

The sample holds a few counts of this clonotype. The V gene is TRBV28, the J gene TRBJ1-1; D call uncertain. The CDR3 consists of 12 residues. V was clipped by 5 bases and J by 6 bases, with 10 bases between them. Germline CDR1 and CDR2: MDHEN and SYDVKM. The CDR3 sequence: CASSPGSAEAFF. CDR3 in DNA: TGTGCCAGCAGTCCCGGGTCGGCTGAAGCTTTCTTT.

This clonotype was seen a few times. The V and J genes are TRBV5-6 and TRBJ2-3; 9 bases agree with TRBD1. J was trimmed by 0 bases and V by 1 base; bases with no gene match: 3. The CDR3 contains 16 residues. Germline V gene data show CDR1 as SGHDT and CDR2 as YYEEEE. CDR3 residues: CASSLYRGLSTDTQYF. CDR3 DNA: TGTGCCAGCAGCTTGTACAGGGGGCTTAGCACAGATACGCAGTATTTT.

This clonotype was found a few times. V gene TRBV12-3 or TRBV12-4 combines with J gene TRBJ2-5; possibly TRBD1 or TRBD2 for D (5 bases each). Trimming stripped 6 bases from V and 2 bases from J, with 10 bases between. CDR3 length equals 13 residues. The CDR3 region is CASRRDGQETQYF. The DNA of the CDR3 is TGTGCCAGCAGACGGGACGGGCAAGAGACCCAGTACTTC.

This clonotype was recorded a few times. The V call is TRBV5-1, the J call TRBJ1-5; D remains unclear. Trimming took 1 base from V and 6 from J, leaving 20 bases between them. The CDR3 contains 17 residues. From germline, CDR1 is SGHRS and CDR2 YFSETQ. The CDR3 loop is CASSLTPTGGLTQPQHF. CDR3 DNA: TGCGCCAGCAGCTTGACGCCCACCGGAGGGTTGACTCAGCCCCAGCATTTT. Full variable domain (missing parts from reference TRBV5-1 and TRBJ1-5): KAGVTQTPRYLIKTRGQQVTLSCSPISGHRSVSWYQQTPGQGLQFLFEYFSETQRNKGNFPGRFSGRQFSNSRSEMNVSTLELGDSALYLCASSLTPTGGLTQPQHFGDGTRLSIL.

This clonotype was counted only a few times. The chain carries TRBV10-3 and TRBJ1-2; D is ambiguous. This CDR3 has 15 residues. Germline V gene data show CDR1 as ENHRY and CDR2 as SYGVKD. V was cut by 2 bases and J by 2 bases, with 12 bases left in between. CDR3 in amino acids: CAISEGQDQNYGYTF. Here the CDR3 DNA reads TGTGCCATCAGTGAGGGGCAGGACCAAAACTATGGCTACACCTTC.

This clonotype was found a few times. The chain has TRBV29-1 and TRBJ2-2; 11 bases are shared with TRBD1. CDR1 is SQVTM and CDR2 is ANQGSEA in the germline V gene. Trimming at V came to 2 bases and at J to 6 bases, leaving 14 bases not matched to a gene. CDR3 length: 18 amino acids. CDR3 protein: CSVETRDRGSVRSGELFF. The DNA for the CDR3 is TGCAGCGTTGAAACCCGGGACAGGGGGTCCGTTCGCTCCGGGGAGCTGTTTTTT.

V gene TRBV20-1 combines with J gene TRBJ1-2; no clear D. Deletions cut 5 bases from V and 4 bases from J, with 14 bases between. The CDR3 runs to 13 residues. In germline, CDR1 is DFQATT, CDR2 SNEGSKA (reference sequence). The CDR3 nucleotides are TGCAGTGCTCAAATCACACCGGGCTATGGCTACACCTTC. As protein: CSAQITPGYGYTF.

This clonotype was counted ten times or more. The chain recombines TRBV5-1 with TRBJ2-1; 7 bases agree with TRBD1. The CDR3 covers 14 residues. Trimming at V came to 0 bases and at J to 9 bases, leaving 6 bases not matched to a gene. Germline loops: CDR1 SGHRS, CDR2 YFSETQ. This CDR3 is CASSLAPEGAEQFF. CDR3 in DNA: TGCGCCAGCAGCTTGGCTCCCGAGGGGGCTGAGCAGTTCTTC.

The chain combines TRBV24-1 with TRBJ2-2; tentative D call: TRBD1 (5 bases). Looked up from germline, CDR1 is KGHDR and CDR2 is SFDVKD. The CDR3 is 17 residues long. V dropped 9 bases and J dropped 6 bases, with 25 bases sitting between them. The DNA for the CDR3 is TGTGCCACCGGAGAAGGTTGGGGCAGGGAAAGGGCCGGGGAGCTGTTTTTT. Translation gives CATGEGWGRERAGELFF.

The chain is built from TRBV28 and TRBJ2-7; D unclear. This CDR3 has 11 amino acids. Per germline, CDR1 MDHEN and CDR2 SYDVKM. Trimming stripped 7 bases from V and 5 bases from J, with 9 bases between. CDR3 DNA sequence: TGTGCCAGCACGGGTTTCGACGAGCAGTACTTC. Protein product: CASTGFDEQYF.

This clonotype was counted ten times or more. V usage is TRBV7-9 and J usage is TRBJ2-1; 8 bases agree with TRBD1. CDR1 and CDR2 from the germline V gene are SEHNR and FQNEAQ (reference sequence). Losses at the gene ends were 5 bases for V and 3 bases for J; bases not matched to a gene: 9. The CDR3 totals 16 residues. The chain's CDR3 is CASSPDREERYNEQFF. CDR3 in DNA: TGTGCCAGCAGCCCGGACAGGGAGGAACGCTACAATGAGCAGTTCTTC.

This clonotype appeared many times. The chain is built from TRBV5-1 and TRBJ2-2; 12 bases are a match to TRBD2. The CDR3 sequence is 16 residues long. Trimming cost V 5 bases and J 7 bases; bases outside gene matches: 9. Germline CDR1 SGHRS, CDR2 YFSETQ. The CDR3 DNA follows: TGCGCCAGCAGGAGGTCGACTAGCGGGAGTAGCGGGGAGCTGTTTTTT. It codes for CASRRSTSGSSGELFF.

This clonotype was observed many times. The rearrangement joins TRBV12-3 or TRBV12-4 to TRBJ2-7, with 11 bases lining up with TRBD2. The V gene end was trimmed by 6 bases and the J gene end by 10 bases; junction bases not matched to a gene: 8. This CDR3 comprises 13 residues. As DNA, the CDR3 is TGTGCCAGCAGCCCCACTAGCGGGAGTCATCAGTACTTC. Amino acid sequence: CASSPTSGSHQYF.

This clonotype was observed many times. The rearrangement joins TRBV24-1 to TRBJ1-5; D remains unclear. The germline CDR1 and CDR2 sequences are KGHDR and SFDVKD. The CDR3 runs 13 residues. V was shortened by 4 bases and J by 3 bases, with 6 bases between the two germline ends. CDR3 sequence (DNA): TGTGCCACCAGTGAGAATTACAATCAGCCCCAGCATTTT. It codes for CATSENYNQPQHF.

This clonotype was counted between two and nine times. This rearrangement joins TRBV5-1 to TRBJ2-5; no firm D call. Germline V gene data show CDR1 as SGHRS and CDR2 as YFSETQ. Trimming took 5 bases from V and 5 from J, leaving 10 bases between them. The CDR3 sequence is 12 residues long. The CDR3 nucleotides are TGCGCCAGCAGTTGGGCTGAGGAGACCCAGTACTTC. Protein: CASSWAEETQYF.

The chain uses TRBV10-3 and TRBJ1-1; D might be TRBD1 (6 bases). Trimming pared 5 bases from V and 0 bases from J, leaving 13 bases between. Germline lookup yields CDR1 ENHRY and CDR2 SYGVKD. The CDR3 totals 15 residues. The CDR3 coding sequence is TGTGCCATCAGTAAAGACCAGGGGATGAACACTGAAGCTTTCTTT. This encodes CAISKDQGMNTEAFF.

This clonotype was detected many times. The chain joins TRBV20-1 to TRBJ2-7; D unresolved. Germline V gene lookup returns CDR1 DFQATT and CDR2 SNEGSKA (reference sequence). Between the trimmed V and J ends, which lost 3 bases and 0 bases, there was a span of 9 bases. This CDR3 spans 13 amino acids. The CDR3 here is CSARHLDSYEQYF. In DNA form, the CDR3 reads TGCAGTGCTAGGCACTTAGACTCCTACGAGCAGTACTTC.